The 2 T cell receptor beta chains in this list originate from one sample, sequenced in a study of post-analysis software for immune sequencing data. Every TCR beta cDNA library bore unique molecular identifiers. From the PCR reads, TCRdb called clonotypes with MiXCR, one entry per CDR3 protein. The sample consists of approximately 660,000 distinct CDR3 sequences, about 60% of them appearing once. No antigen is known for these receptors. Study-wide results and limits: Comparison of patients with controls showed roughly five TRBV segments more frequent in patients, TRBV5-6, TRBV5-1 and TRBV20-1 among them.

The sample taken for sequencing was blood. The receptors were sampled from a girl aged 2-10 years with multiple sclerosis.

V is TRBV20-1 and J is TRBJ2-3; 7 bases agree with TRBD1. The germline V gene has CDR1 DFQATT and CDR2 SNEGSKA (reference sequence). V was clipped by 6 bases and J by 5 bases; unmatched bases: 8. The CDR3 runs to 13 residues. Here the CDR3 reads CSATDRTGDTQYF. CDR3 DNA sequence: TGCAGTGCAACAGATCGGACAGGAGATACGCAGTATTTT.

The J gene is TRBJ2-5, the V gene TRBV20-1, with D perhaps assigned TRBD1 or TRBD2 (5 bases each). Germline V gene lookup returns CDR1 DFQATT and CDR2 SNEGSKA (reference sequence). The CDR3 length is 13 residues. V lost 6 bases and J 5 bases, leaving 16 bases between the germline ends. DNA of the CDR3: TGCAGTGCCCCTCCCTCCAGGGAGGAGACCCAGTACTTC. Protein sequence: CSAPPSREETQYF.